The 6 T cell receptor beta chains reported below all come from one sample, sequenced in a study of blood T cells in healthy people across ages. Through a sample-barcoded 5' primer and a J-beta primer mix, a second PCR was run for roughly 7 to 11 cycles. Using its own MiXCR run on the 5' RACE reads, TCRdb lists one record per CDR3 protein. The sample holds around 870,000 distinct CDR3 sequences, less than 35% seen once. What was sequenced was blood. These receptors were taken from an elderly woman in good health.

In its sample, this clonotype was seen many times. V usage is TRBV28 and J usage is TRBJ2-1; D gene ambiguous. The CDR3 sequence is 11 residues long. The germline gives CDR1 MDHEN, CDR2 SYDVKM. V gave up 5 bases and J gave up 8 bases, with 7 bases separating them. CDR3 nucleotides: TGTGCCAGCAGTATTTTCGATGAGCAGTTCTTC. Translated, it gives CASSIFDEQFF.

The V call is TRBV28, the J call TRBJ2-3, with D maybe TRBD2 (6 bases). The CDR3 extends over 17 amino acids. V shed 4 bases and J shed 1 base, with 18 bases lying between them. The germline gives CDR1 MDHEN, CDR2 SYDVKM. CDR3 amino acids: CASSSPMQLAGTDTQYF. CDR3 nucleotides: TGTGCCAGCAGTTCGCCGATGCAACTAGCCGGCACAGATACGCAGTATTTT.

As regards this clonotype: A much larger clone differs from this one at a single base, so this may be a read error. The chain couples TRBV7-9 to TRBJ2-5; a weak D match, TRBD1 (6 bases). This CDR3 has 14 amino acids. The germline V gene has CDR1 SEHNR and CDR2 FQNEAQ (reference sequence). Deletions cut 3 bases from V and 11 bases from J, with 19 bases between. The CDR3 protein is CASSLWDISNEQYF. In nucleotides, the CDR3 is TGTGCCAGCAGCTTGTGGGACATCAGCAATGAGCAGTACTTC.

V is TRBV2 and J is TRBJ2-7, with 7 bases aligning to TRBD2. This CDR3 spans 14 amino acids. Germline V gene data show CDR1 as SNHLY and CDR2 as FYNNEI. Germline trimming cut 1 base from V and 6 bases from J; bases unmatched to any gene: 6. The CDR3: CASSEGTRLAEQYF. The DNA for the CDR3 is TGTGCCAGCAGTGAAGGGACTAGGTTGGCCGAGCAGTACTTC.

Details on this clonotype: One base away lies a much larger clone, so this may be a sequencing read error. The chain has TRBV2 and TRBJ2-3; D gene unclear. Looked up from germline, CDR1 is SNHLY and CDR2 is FYNNEI. The CDR3 consists of 13 residues. Trimming removed 3 bases at V and 8 bases at J, with 12 bases between. Here the CDR3 DNA reads TGTGCCAGCAGTGAGGGCCCCCGCAGTACGCAGTATTTT. Protein product: CASSEGPRSTQYF.

This clonotype was seen a handful of times. V gene TRBV7-9 combines with J gene TRBJ1-2; tentative D call: TRBD1 (5 bases). This CDR3 has 18 residues. Germline CDR1 SEHNR, CDR2 FQNEAQ (reference sequence). With 4 bases removed from V and 0 bases from J, the gap between germline ends came to 21 bases. This chain's CDR3 is CASSSSPTNRPPNYGYTF. CDR3 coding DNA: TGTGCCAGCAGCTCTAGCCCCACTAACAGGCCACCTAACTATGGCTACACCTTC.